Presented here are 28 T cell receptor beta chains from one specimen sequenced in a study of T cells in Graves' hyperthyroidism and ophthalmopathy. Authors of the study amplified TCR beta CDR3 regions from RNA transcripts. Initially, a first-round RT-PCR of the TCR CDR3 employed the HTBI primer set. TCRdb reanalysed the multiplex PCR reads using MiXCR and keeps one entry per CDR3 protein. The data contain hundreds of thousands of distinct CDR3 sequences, approximately 18% of them seen just once; the ten biggest clones take up over 15%. The sample was blood. The source of these receptors is a woman in her forties or fifties with Graves' hyperthyroidism that later progressed to Graves' ophthalmopathy.

In this sample, this clonotype turned up many times. The chain links TRBV5-1 to TRBJ1-2, with 8 bases matching TRBD1. Germline V gives CDR1 SGHRS, CDR2 YFSETQ. The CDR3 is 14 residues long. The V gene end was trimmed by 0 bases and the J gene end by 6 bases; junction bases not matched to a gene: 4. CDR3 coding DNA: TGCGCCAGCAGCTTGGCCCGGACAGGGCATGGCTACACCTTC. Encoded protein: CASSLARTGHGYTF. The whole variable domain, remainder taken from reference TRBV5-1 and TRBJ1-2, is KAGVTQTPRYLIKTRGQQVTLSCSPISGHRSVSWYQQTPGQGLQFLFEYFSETQRNKGNFPGRFSGRQFSNSRSEMNVSTLELGDSALYLCASSLARTGHGYTFGSGTRLTVV.

This clonotype was counted many times. The rearrangement joins TRBV3-1 to TRBJ1-1; 7 nucleotides align to TRBD1. J lost 3 bases, V lost 4 bases, and 8 bases had no gene match. The CDR3 has 15 amino acids. Germline values: CDR1 LGHDT, CDR2 YNNKEL (reference sequence). The DNA for the CDR3 is TGTGCCAGCAGCCCGGGGACAGCGACGGACACTGAAGCTTTCTTT. This sequence encodes CASSPGTATDTEAFF.

This clonotype was picked up many times. The chain joins TRBV6-5 to TRBJ1-6, with D unclear. Germline V lookup: CDR1 MNHEY, CDR2 SVGAGI. V was shortened by 0 bases and J by 5 bases, with 11 bases between the two germline ends. The CDR3 runs 16 residues. The CDR3 region has the DNA TGTGCCAGCAGTTACTCTTCCGGGCCCAATAATTCACCCCTCCACTTT. This encodes CASSYSSGPNNSPLHF.

This clonotype was observed at least ten times. The chain is built from TRBV2 and TRBJ2-6; D is possibly TRBD1 or TRBD2 (5 bases each). This CDR3 is 20 amino acids long. Deletions cut 2 bases from V and 1 base from J, with 21 bases between. In germline, CDR1 is SNHLY, CDR2 FYNNEI. DNA for the CDR3: TGTGCCAGCAGTGAAATCGCACCGGACACGGGAAAGTCTGGGGCCAACGTCCTGACTTTC. Amino acids: CASSEIAPDTGKSGANVLTF. The full variable domain, rest sourced from reference TRBV2 and TRBJ2-6, is EPEVTQTPSHQVTQMGQEVILRCVPISNHLYFYWYRQILGQKVEFLVSFYNNEISEKSEIFDDQFSVERPDGSNFTLKIRSTKLEDSAMYFCASSEIAPDTGKSGANVLTFGAGSRLTVL.

This sequence joins TRBV5-4 and TRBJ2-7; 8 bases are a match to TRBD2. Germline CDR1 reads SGHNT; CDR2 reads YYREEE (reference sequence). The CDR3 length is 13 residues. J lost 7 bases, V lost 4 bases, and 7 bases had no gene match. The CDR3 spells CASSPGTSKEQYF. Written as DNA, the CDR3 is TGTGCCAGCAGCCCCGGGACTAGTAAAGAGCAGTACTTC.

The CDR3 protein is CASSYAGTGNHGYTF. Here the CDR3 DNA reads TGTGCCAGCAGTTACGCTGGGACAGGGAACCACGGCTACACCTTC. This chain links TRBV6-5 with TRBJ1-2; TRBD1 matches 9 bases. The CDR3 runs to 15 residues. The V segment lost 2 bases and the J segment 8 bases; nucleotides outside the gene matches: 9. Per germline, CDR1 MNHEY and CDR2 SVGAGI.

V usage is TRBV6-5 and J usage is TRBJ1-2; D unresolved. The CDR3 runs to 17 residues. V gave up 2 bases and J gave up 3 bases, with 19 bases separating them. Germline-derived CDR1 and CDR2 are MNHEY and SVGAGI. CDR3 DNA: TGTGCCAGCAGTTACCTGGGTTCCCAGCGGGGATACTATGGCTACACCTTC. This codes for CASSYLGSQRGYYGYTF.

This clonotype was found a few times. The rearrangement links TRBV19 to TRBJ2-2; no clear D gene. Germline V lookup: CDR1 LNHDA, CDR2 SQIVND (reference sequence). CDR3 length equals 13 residues. Trimming shortened V by 8 bases and J by 4 bases, and 11 bases separated the two germline ends. This chain's CDR3 is CASRSPGTGELFF. DNA of the CDR3: TGTGCCAGTCGGTCACCTGGCACCGGGGAGCTGTTTTTT.

This clonotype has more than one count but fewer than ten. The junction and the germline gene differ at one end; a read error may be behind it. The gene calls are TRBV29-1 and TRBJ2-3; 7 bases agree with TRBD2. The CDR3 has 15 residues. Germline V gene sequence: CDR1 SQVTM, CDR2 ANQGSEA. The CDR3 nucleotides are TGCAGCGCTGAAACAGCGGGGCCCGCCACAGATACGCAGTATTTT. It encodes CSAETAGPATDTQYF.

This clonotype showed up many times. This rearrangement joins TRBV12-3 or TRBV12-4 to TRBJ2-3; 8 positions match TRBD2. V lost 0 bases and J lost 3; bases outside the gene matches: 5. The CDR3 consists of 16 residues. CDR3 nucleotides: TGTGCCAGCAGTTTAGCGGTTGGCGGGGGGACAGATACGCAGTATTTT. The encoded protein is CASSLAVGGGTDTQYF.

At least ten counts were recorded for this clonotype. In DNA, the CDR3 is TGTGCCAGCAGACCACTTAGCGGGGGGACGAACACCGGGGAGCTGTTTTTT. This gives the protein CASRPLSGGTNTGELFF. The chain joins TRBV3-1 to TRBJ2-2; 10 positions agree with TRBD2. The CDR3 consists of 17 residues. Trimming took 6 bases from V and 0 from J; bases not matched to a gene: 7. Germline CDR1 and CDR2: LGHDT and YNNKEL (reference sequence).

This sequence joins TRBV13 and TRBJ2-2, with 8 bases that match TRBD1. CDR3 size: 16 residues. CDR1 is PRHDT, CDR2 FYEKMQ, per germline (reference sequence). V gave up 5 bases and J gave up 2 bases; unmatched junction bases: 7. The CDR3 sequence is CASSKGQGLNTGELFF. The DNA for the CDR3 is TGTGCCAGCAGCAAAGGACAGGGCTTAAACACCGGGGAGCTGTTTTTT.

This clonotype was found a few times. V usage is TRBV4-1 and J usage is TRBJ2-2; no firm D call. Germline V gene data show CDR1 as MGHRA and CDR2 as YSYEKL. Trimming pared 1 base from V and 5 bases from J, leaving 23 bases between. CDR3 length equals 19 residues. The CDR3 loop reads CASSQAALPVGPRTGELFF. CDR3 nucleotide sequence: TGCGCCAGCAGCCAAGCGGCTCTACCGGTAGGGCCGCGAACCGGGGAGCTGTTTTTT.

V is TRBV5-4 and J is TRBJ2-3; a weak D match, TRBD1 (6 bases). The V and J ends lost 0 bases and 2 bases respectively, with 10 bases between them. Germline V lookup: CDR1 SGHNT, CDR2 YYREEE (reference sequence). The CDR3 is 15 amino acids. CDR3 coding DNA: TGTGCCAGCAGCTTGGCCCCGGGACACACAGATACGCAGTATTTT. It yields the protein CASSLAPGHTDTQYF.

The rearrangement uses TRBV5-1 and TRBJ2-1, with 8 bases aligning to TRBD2. This CDR3 has 16 amino acids. Germline CDR1 reads SGHRS; CDR2 reads YFSETQ. V was clipped by 0 bases and J by 4 bases; unmatched bases: 6. CDR3 bases: TGCGCCAGCAGCTTGGCGGGGGGGGCCTCGTACAATGAGCAGTTCTTC. Protein: CASSLAGGASYNEQFF.

The chain has TRBV5-1 and TRBJ2-1, with 9 bases identical to TRBD1. This CDR3 region has 14 residues. Trimming removed 4 bases from V and 9 bases from J; junction bases left unmatched: 8. CDR1 SGHRS and CDR2 YFSETQ come from the germline V gene. CDR3 DNA sequence: TGCGCCAGCAGCCGGCCGGGACAGGGAAGTGAGCAGTTCTTC. Protein sequence: CASSRPGQGSEQFF. The full variable domain, in which reference TRBV5-1 and TRBJ2-1 provide the parts outside the CDR3, is KAGVTQTPRYLIKTRGQQVTLSCSPISGHRSVSWYQQTPGQGLQFLFEYFSETQRNKGNFPGRFSGRQFSNSRSEMNVSTLELGDSALYLCASSRPGQGSEQFFGPGTRLTVL.

The chain recombines TRBV6-1 with TRBJ2-3; no clear D gene. Per germline, CDR1 MNHNS and CDR2 SASEGT. CDR3 length: 17 amino acids. Between the trimmed V and J ends, which lost 0 bases and 4 bases, there was a span of 17 bases. DNA of the CDR3: TGTGCCAGCAGTGAAGCGGCGGTAAGGACCTTCGCAGATACGCAGTATTTT. Its protein product is CASSEAAVRTFADTQYF.

This clonotype has only a few counts. The CDR3 DNA reads TGCAGTGCTAGAGACGGTGCGGGGGCCTCTGGAAACACCATATATTTT. It yields the protein CSARDGAGASGNTIYF. The V and J genes are TRBV20-1 and TRBJ1-3, with D possibly being TRBD1 (6 bases). CDR1 is DFQATT, CDR2 SNEGSKA, per germline (reference sequence). This CDR3 is 16 amino acids long. V dropped 0 bases and J dropped 0 bases, with 12 bases sitting between them.

This clonotype was seen at least ten times. At one boundary the junction diverges from the germline segment, which might be a read error. The rearrangement joins TRBV18 to TRBJ1-1; a weak D match, TRBD1 (5 bases). This CDR3 contains 15 residues. In germline, CDR1 is KGHSH, CDR2 LQKENI. CDR3 nucleotide sequence: TGTGCCAGCTCGCCACGGACAACACGGGACACTGAAGCTTTCTTT. This codes for CASSPRTTRDTEAFF.

This clonotype was detected many times. The chain combines TRBV19 with TRBJ1-1; 11 bases match TRBD1. V shed 2 bases and J 1 base; nucleotides not matched to a gene: 6. Germline V gives CDR1 LNHDA, CDR2 SQIVND (reference sequence). The length of the CDR3 is 17 residues. The CDR3 DNA follows: TGTGCCAGTAGTATATATGGTGGACAGGGGGCGAACACTGAAGCTTTCTTT. Translation gives CASSIYGGQGANTEAFF.

This clonotype was detected only a few times. Written as DNA, the CDR3 is TGTGCCAGCAGTCGACGGACGGGGACGGCGAACACCATATATTTT. Translation: CASSRRTGTANTIYF. V and J are TRBV6-2 or TRBV6-3 and TRBJ1-3; tentatively, D is TRBD1 (5 bases). The germline CDR1 and CDR2 sequences are MNHEY and SVGEGT. V lost 5 bases to trimming and J lost 7 bases, with 18 bases between them. The CDR3 is made up of 15 amino acids.

This clonotype occurred a few times. The chain has TRBV30 and TRBJ1-4; D unclear. Per germline, CDR1 GTSNPN and CDR2 SVGIG (reference sequence). CDR3 length equals 13 residues. V lost 2 bases and J lost 4, with 8 bases in between. CDR3 region: CAWSPRINEKLFF. The CDR3 bases are TGTGCCTGGAGTCCGAGAATTAATGAAAAACTGTTTTTT.

There are a few counts of this clonotype. CDR3 residues: CATVSGGSTDTQYF. The CDR3 DNA sequence: TGCGCCACCGTTAGCGGGGGGAGCACAGATACGCAGTATTTT. The chain links TRBV5-1 to TRBJ2-3; 10 bases are shared with TRBD2. J gave up 0 bases and V 9 bases, and 4 bases lay outside the gene matches. The CDR3 totals 14 residues. Per germline, CDR1 SGHRS and CDR2 YFSETQ.

This chain joins TRBV27 and TRBJ1-5; tentatively, D is TRBD1 (5 bases). Germline values: CDR1 MNHEY, CDR2 SMNVEV (reference sequence). The CDR3 contains 14 residues. The V gene lost 3 bases and the J gene lost 5 bases, with 11 bases spanning the gap. CDR3 sequence reads: CASSLGGSDQPQHF. DNA for the CDR3: TGTGCCAGCAGTTTGGGGGGGTCGGATCAGCCCCAGCATTTT.

This chain uses TRBV20-1 with TRBJ2-6, with TRBD2 matching over 7 bases. The CDR3 extends over 18 amino acids. In germline, CDR1 is DFQATT, CDR2 SNEGSKA (reference sequence). Trimming cost V 3 bases and J 0 bases; bases outside gene matches: 11. CDR3 sequence reads: CSARSVRGGSSGANVLTF. Here the CDR3 DNA reads TGCAGTGCTAGGTCTGTGCGCGGGGGAAGCTCTGGGGCCAACGTCCTGACTTTC.

This clonotype was picked up many times. The J gene is TRBJ2-2, the V gene TRBV11-3, with TRBD2 as a possible D gene (6 bases). Per germline, CDR1 SGHNT and CDR2 YENEEA. This CDR3 has 13 residues. V was pared by 8 bases and J by 0 bases, with 7 bases between. The CDR3 loop reads CASGGTNTGELFF. The CDR3 DNA follows: TGTGCCAGCGGGGGGACGAACACCGGGGAGCTGTTTTTT.

The chain uses TRBV18 and TRBJ2-7, with D unclear. The CDR3 sequence is 15 residues long. V was shortened by 4 bases and J by 4 bases, with 17 bases between the two germline ends. Germline assignment: CDR1 KGHSH and CDR2 LQKENI. DNA of the CDR3: TGTGCCAGCTCACAACAACCGGGTCCCAATTACGAGCAGTACTTC. Protein: CASSQQPGPNYEQYF. Supplemented by reference TRBV18 and TRBJ2-7, the full variable domain reads NAGVMQNPRHLVRRRGQEARLRCSPMKGHSHVYWYRQLPEEGLKFMVYLQKENIIDESGMPKERFSAEFPKEGPSILRIQQVVRGDSAAYFCASSQQPGPNYEQYFGPGTRLTVT.

The chain combines TRBV20-1 with TRBJ1-4; 8 positions match TRBD1. V lost 1 base and J lost 0; bases outside the gene matches: 10. Germline V gene data show CDR1 as DFQATT and CDR2 as SNEGSKA (reference sequence). CDR3 length: 18 amino acids. The CDR3 coding sequence is TGCAGTGCTAGAGGGACAGGGAGTTTAGATGCAACTAATGAAAAACTGTTTTTT. The encoded protein is CSARGTGSLDATNEKLFF.